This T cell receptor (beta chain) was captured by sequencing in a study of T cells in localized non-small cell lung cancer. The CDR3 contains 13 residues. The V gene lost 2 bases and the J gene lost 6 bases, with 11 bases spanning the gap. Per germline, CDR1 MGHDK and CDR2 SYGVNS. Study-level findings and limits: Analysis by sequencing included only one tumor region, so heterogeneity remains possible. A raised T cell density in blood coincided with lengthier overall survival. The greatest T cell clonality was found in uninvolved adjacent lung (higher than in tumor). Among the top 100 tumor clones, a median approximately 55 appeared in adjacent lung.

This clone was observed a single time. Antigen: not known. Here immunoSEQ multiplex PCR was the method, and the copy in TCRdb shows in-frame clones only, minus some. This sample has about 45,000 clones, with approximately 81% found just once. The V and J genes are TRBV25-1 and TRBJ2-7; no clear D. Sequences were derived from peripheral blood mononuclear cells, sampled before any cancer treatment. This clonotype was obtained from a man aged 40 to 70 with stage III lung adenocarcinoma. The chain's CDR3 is CASSEQAGLEQYF. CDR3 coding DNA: TGTGCCAGCAGTGAACAAGCTGGGCTCGAGCAGTACTTC.